A selection of T cell receptor beta chains follows, all from one sample in a study of blood T cell repertoires in COVID-19. Using immunoSEQ multiplex PCR, the repertoire was profiled, and TCRdb retains in-frame clones only, with some absent. Of around 250,000 clones listed, about 83% are singletons. Sequencing was performed on peripheral blood. These TCRs come from a man at least 80 years old with acute or convalescent COVID-19. The conserved cysteine and the conserved F or W are not part of the CDR3 here. Clone size appears in some rows only: once, few, many, or a class for an expanded clone.

j_call | v_call | clone_size | cdr3_aa
TRBJ2-1 | TRBV4-1 | NA | ASSLYGTSGREDEQF
TRBJ2-5 | TRBV2 | NA | ASSGGSLRGDYRY
TRBJ2-1 | TRBV4-2 | NA | ASSPTRTSGIDSYNEQF
TRBJ2-5 | TRBV2 | NA | ASSPDWGRETQY
TRBJ1-2 | TRBV5-1 | NA | ASSNTGGLYGYT
TRBJ2-3 | TRBV7-2 | NA | ASSSSLDTQY
TRBJ1-5 | TRBV27 | NA | ASSLSPGYQPQH
TRBJ2-1 | TRBV5-6 | few | ASSLGRTPGGEQF
TRBJ2-1 | TRBV19 | NA | ASRLGQYNEQF
TRBJ2-7 | TRBV6-1 | NA | ASSAAQGSSYEQY
TRBJ1-1 | TRBV28 | NA | ASSLDTRQEEAF